These 27 T cell receptor beta chains originate from one sample sequenced in a study of T cells in Graves' hyperthyroidism and ophthalmopathy. Authors of the study amplified TCR beta CDR3 regions from RNA transcripts. HTBI primers were the set used in a first-round RT-PCR of the TCR CDR3. TCRdb reprocessed the multiplex PCR reads via MiXCR and lists one record per CDR3 protein. The repertoire holds about 600,000 distinct CDR3 sequences, with more than 15% as singletons. Sequenced: blood. These receptors all come from a woman aged 40 to 50 with Graves' ophthalmopathy.

This clonotype has more than one count but fewer than ten. The chain joins TRBV12-3 or TRBV12-4 to TRBJ1-1; TRBD1 is a possible D gene (5 bases). CDR3 length: 13 residues. V was cut by 7 bases and J by 4 bases, with 13 bases left in between. The CDR3: CASTQSGLTEAFF. CDR3 coding DNA: TGTGCCAGCACCCAGTCAGGGCTCACTGAAGCTTTCTTT.

This clonotype was counted ten times or more. The chain employs TRBV28 and TRBJ2-2, with 10 nucleotides matching TRBD1. CDR1 and CDR2 (germline): MDHEN, SYDVKM. With V trimmed by 6 bases and J by 6 bases, 7 bases remained unmatched. The CDR3 runs to 15 residues. CDR3 residues: CASRPGTGAAGELFF. The DNA for the CDR3 is TGTGCCAGCAGACCCGGGACAGGGGCCGCCGGGGAGCTGTTTTTT.

The rearrangement links TRBV20-1 to TRBJ2-5, with TRBD2 identical over 7 bases. Germline V gene data show CDR1 as DFQATT and CDR2 as SNEGSKA (reference sequence). The junction had 3 bases not matched to a gene; V was cut back by 2 bases and J by 3 bases. The CDR3 has 13 residues. CDR3 sequence: CSARSGGEETQYF. The CDR3 DNA reads TGCAGTGCTAGATCGGGGGGTGAAGAGACCCAGTACTTC.

There are a few counts of this clonotype. This chain uses TRBV5-1 with TRBJ1-1; D is unresolved. The length of the CDR3 is 14 residues. V gave up 0 bases and J gave up 2 bases, with 8 bases separating them. The germline V gene encodes CDR1 SGHRS and CDR2 YFSETQ. Here the CDR3 reads CASSLGFVNTEAFF. For the CDR3, the DNA is TGCGCCAGCAGCTTGGGTTTTGTCAACACTGAAGCTTTCTTT. Complete variable domain (other parts from reference TRBV5-1 and TRBJ1-1): KAGVTQTPRYLIKTRGQQVTLSCSPISGHRSVSWYQQTPGQGLQFLFEYFSETQRNKGNFPGRFSGRQFSNSRSEMNVSTLELGDSALYLCASSLGFVNTEAFFGQGTRLTVV.

This clonotype was seen many times. V gene TRBV12-3 or TRBV12-4 combines with J gene TRBJ2-7; no reliable D call. The V end was cut by 3 bases, the J end by 5 bases, with 14 bases between. CDR3 size: 14 residues. The CDR3 sequence: CASSFLGPRDEQYF. The CDR3 DNA sequence: TGTGCCAGCAGTTTCTTAGGTCCTAGGGACGAGCAGTACTTC.

The CDR3 protein is CASSENTGVTGELFF. The DNA for the CDR3 is TGCGCCAGCAGCGAGAACACAGGGGTTACCGGGGAGCTGTTTTTT. The chain carries TRBV4-1 and TRBJ2-2; the match to TRBD1 covers 7 bases. CDR1 MGHRA and CDR2 YSYEKL come from the germline V gene. V lost 5 bases to trimming and J lost 5 bases; unmatched junction nucleotides: 8. The CDR3 contains 15 residues.

This clonotype was recorded many times. The chain recombines TRBV2 with TRBJ1-4, with TRBD1 as a possible D gene (5 bases). The CDR3 contains 15 residues. Germline V lookup: CDR1 SNHLY, CDR2 FYNNEI. Deletions cut 8 bases from V and 0 bases from J, with 13 bases between. The CDR3, as DNA: TGTGCCAGCTCCCTTGGGGCGGCAACTAATGAAAAACTGTTTTTT. Translation: CASSLGAATNEKLFF.

The chain uses TRBV10-2 and TRBJ1-1; 12 positions match TRBD1. J gave up 11 bases and V 3 bases, and 7 bases lay outside the gene matches. CDR3 size: 14 residues. Germline loops: CDR1 WSHSY, CDR2 SAAADI. The CDR3 region has the DNA TGCGCCAGCAGTGAAGGGACAGGGGGCTTACGGGCTTTCTTT. Protein product: CASSEGTGGLRAFF.

The chain is built from TRBV4-1 and TRBJ2-3, with a weak D call TRBD2 (7 bases). Germline assignment: CDR1 MGHRA and CDR2 YSYEKL. Trimming cost V 4 bases and J 4 bases, with 12 bases left between them. The CDR3 is 14 residues long. The CDR3 DNA sequence: TGCGCCAGCAGCCTCCAAGGGGGGGCAGATACGCAGTATTTT. It translates to CASSLQGGADTQYF.

This clonotype was recorded at least ten times. The V gene is TRBV7-9, the J gene TRBJ1-2, with a weak D call TRBD1 (5 bases). CDR1 and CDR2 (germline): SEHNR, FQNEAQ (reference sequence). The V end was cut by 4 bases, the J end by 5 bases, with 8 bases between. The CDR3 is 12 amino acids. Here the CDR3 reads CASSYEGYGYTF. The DNA of the CDR3 is TGTGCCAGCAGCTACGAGGGGTATGGCTACACCTTC. The variable domain in full, completed from reference TRBV7-9 and TRBJ1-2, reads DTGVSQNPRHKITKRGQNVTFRCDPISEHNRLYWYRQTLGQGPEFLTYFQNEAQLEKSRLLSDRFSAERPKGSFSTLEIQRTEQGDSAMYLCASSYEGYGYTFGSGTRLTVV.

V and J are TRBV28 and TRBJ1-3, with D uncertain. Germline V gene sequence: CDR1 MDHEN, CDR2 SYDVKM. Trimming pared 8 bases from V and 0 bases from J, leaving 8 bases between. The CDR3 length is 13 residues. Here the CDR3 DNA reads TGTGCCAGCGCTCGTGACTCTGGAAACACCATATATTTT. Protein sequence: CASARDSGNTIYF.

On this clonotype itself: This may be a read error: a much more frequent sequence differs by one nucleotide. This CDR3 fails to terminate in the conserved phenylalanine or tryptophan, so it likely reflects a read error. V gene TRBV3-1 combines with J gene TRBJ1-4; D might be TRBD1 (5 bases). Germline CDR1 LGHDT, CDR2 YNNKEL (reference sequence). The CDR3 contains 13 residues. Trimming shortened V by 5 bases and J by 4 bases, and 8 bases separated the two germline ends. This chain's CDR3 is CASSTGLNEKLFL. In nucleotides, the CDR3 is TGTGCCAGCAGCACGGGACTTAATGAAAAACTGTTTCTT.

V usage is TRBV11-3 and J usage is TRBJ1-3; D call uncertain. This CDR3 is built from 14 residues. Germline V gene lookup returns CDR1 SGHNT and CDR2 YENEEA. Between the trimmed V and J ends, which lost 4 bases and 1 base, there was a span of 8 bases. CDR3 nucleotides: TGTGCCAGCAGCTCATACGTTTCTGGAAACACCATATATTTT. Translating gives CASSSYVSGNTIYF.

This clonotype has a handful of counts. Sequence at one end of the junction differs from germline and may be a read error. The rearrangement uses TRBV7-9 and TRBJ1-5; maybe TRBD1 (5 bases). CDR1 and CDR2 from the germline V gene are SEHNR and FQNEAQ (reference sequence). The CDR3 is made up of 16 amino acids. The CDR3 DNA sequence: TGTGCCAGCGGCTTAGCGGGGGGGAGGGGAGTGCAGCCCCAGCATTTT. Residues: CASGLAGGRGVQPQHF.

This clonotype was observed a handful of times. This sequence joins TRBV15 and TRBJ2-5; D might be TRBD1 (5 bases). The germline gives CDR1 LNHNV, CDR2 YYDKDF (reference sequence). The CDR3 length is 15 residues. V gave up 0 bases and J gave up 3 bases, with 11 bases separating them. DNA of the CDR3: TGTGCCACCAGCAGAGATTGGGGCCACGAAGAGACCCAGTACTTC. Amino acids: CATSRDWGHEETQYF.

This sequence joins TRBV7-2 and TRBJ2-2; D may be TRBD1 (5 bases). Germline CDR1 reads SGHTA; CDR2 reads FQGNSA. Trimming pared 5 bases from V and 7 bases from J, leaving 20 bases between. The length of the CDR3 is 16 residues. Here the CDR3 reads CASSRRSVNQGGELFF. CDR3 DNA: TGTGCCAGCAGCCGAAGGAGCGTTAACCAGGGCGGGGAGCTGTTTTTT.

Many counts were recorded for this clonotype. This chain links TRBV2 with TRBJ1-5, with D unclear. CDR1 and CDR2 from the germline V gene are SNHLY and FYNNEI. V was pared by 5 bases and J by 5 bases, with 7 bases between. The CDR3 contains 12 residues. The CDR3 reads CASSLTDQPQHF. CDR3 coding DNA: TGTGCCAGCAGTCTTACAGATCAGCCCCAGCATTTT. The full variable domain, in which reference TRBV2 and TRBJ1-5 provide the parts outside the CDR3, is EPEVTQTPSHQVTQMGQEVILRCVPISNHLYFYWYRQILGQKVEFLVSFYNNEISEKSEIFDDQFSVERPDGSNFTLKIRSTKLEDSAMYFCASSLTDQPQHFGDGTRLSIL.

The V gene is TRBV6-1, the J gene TRBJ1-6; maybe TRBD1 (5 bases). Germline CDR1 MNHNS, CDR2 SASEGT. The CDR3 sequence is 15 residues long. The V end lost 7 bases, the J end lost 7 bases, and 17 bases lay between the germline ends. This chain's CDR3 is CASTRGRTGNSPLHF. For the CDR3, the DNA is TGTGCCAGCACCCGGGGCCGGACGGGAAATTCACCCCTCCACTTT.

This clonotype was seen ten or more times. The rearrangement uses TRBV28 and TRBJ1-6; no clear D gene. The ends were cut back, 8 bases at V and 4 bases at J, with 12 bases in the middle. The CDR3 loop spans 14 amino acids. Germline CDR1 MDHEN, CDR2 SYDVKM. The CDR3 nucleotides are TGTGCCAGCTCAAGTGGGTCATATAATTCACCCCTCCACTTT. The encoded protein is CASSSGSYNSPLHF.

The rearrangement uses TRBV6-1 and TRBJ2-5; TRBD2 matches at 14 bases. The CDR3 has 18 residues. The junction had 14 bases not matched to a gene; V was cut back by 6 bases and J by 5 bases. The germline gives CDR1 MNHNS, CDR2 SASEGT. As DNA, the CDR3 is TGTGCCAGCAGCTGGCGGGGGGGACTAGCGGGAGTTGGGGAGACCCAGTACTTC. Its translation is CASSWRGGLAGVGETQYF.

This clonotype was counted ten times or more. This sequence joins TRBV28 and TRBJ2-1; tentatively, D is TRBD2 (5 bases). CDR1 is MDHEN and CDR2 is SYDVKM in the germline V gene. Trimming stripped 6 bases from V and 12 bases from J, with 12 bases between. The length of the CDR3 is 11 residues. CDR3 region: CASSSGLWQFF. The CDR3 bases are TGTGCCAGCAGCTCCGGACTGTGGCAGTTCTTC. Supplemented by reference TRBV28 and TRBJ2-1, the full variable domain reads DVKVTQSSRYLVKRTGEKVFLECVQDMDHENMFWYRQDPGLGLRLIYFSYDVKMKEKGDIPEGYSVSREKKERFSLILESASTNQTSMYLCASSSGLWQFFGPGTRLTVL.

V usage is TRBV6-1 and J usage is TRBJ2-5; D is possibly TRBD1 (5 bases). The CDR3 is 14 residues long. Germline V gives CDR1 MNHNS, CDR2 SASEGT. V lost 4 bases, J lost 5 bases, and 14 bases lay in between. CDR3 DNA: TGTGCCAGCAGTGTGACAGTTGGTGCGGAGACCCAGTACTTC. It specifies CASSVTVGAETQYF.

This clonotype was seen at least ten times. This chain links TRBV28 with TRBJ1-5, with D possibly being TRBD1 (5 bases). From germline, CDR1 is MDHEN and CDR2 SYDVKM. The CDR3 has 16 residues. Trimming shortened V by 10 bases and J by 0 bases, and 19 bases separated the two germline ends. The CDR3 DNA reads TGTGCCACAGCGCCTGGGGGTGCCCTTAGCAATCAGCCCCAGCATTTT. Encoded protein: CATAPGGALSNQPQHF.

This clonotype was seen at least ten times. V and J are TRBV15 and TRBJ2-3; D is possibly TRBD1 (5 bases). In germline, CDR1 is LNHNV, CDR2 YYDKDF (reference sequence). V lost 0 bases and J 0 bases, leaving 19 bases between the germline ends. The CDR3 covers 19 residues. CDR3 region: CATSRDWVGLTISTDTQYF. In DNA form, the CDR3 reads TGTGCCACCAGCAGAGATTGGGTGGGGCTTACCATCAGCACAGATACGCAGTATTTT.

This clonotype was counted ten times or more. The J gene is TRBJ2-7, the V gene TRBV3-1; D remains unclear. This CDR3 region has 13 residues. Looked up from germline, CDR1 is LGHDT and CDR2 is YNNKEL (reference sequence). The V end lost 4 bases, the J end lost 3 bases, and 10 bases lay between the germline ends. CDR3 sequence reads: CASSPTLDYEQYF. In DNA form, the CDR3 reads TGTGCCAGCAGCCCCACCCTGGACTACGAGCAGTACTTC.

This clonotype was detected only a few times. The V call is TRBV7-2, the J call TRBJ2-2; D gene ambiguous. Germline lookup yields CDR1 SGHTA and CDR2 FQGNSA. V dropped 4 bases and J dropped 3 bases, with 9 bases sitting between them. The CDR3 totals 14 residues. The CDR3 protein is CASSWQAYTGELFF. The CDR3 DNA sequence: TGTGCCAGCAGCTGGCAGGCGTACACCGGGGAGCTGTTTTTT.

The sample holds a few counts of this clonotype. The rearrangement uses TRBV7-2 and TRBJ2-5; weak D call: TRBD1 (5 bases). V lost 2 bases, J lost 2 bases, and 15 bases lay in between. From germline, CDR1 is SGHTA and CDR2 FQGNSA. This CDR3 is 16 amino acids long. The CDR3 region is CASSLFARTIQETQYF. CDR3 sequence (DNA): TGTGCCAGCAGCTTATTTGCACGGACAATACAAGAGACCCAGTACTTC.